This TCR beta chain is drawn from a study of neurological immune-mediated disorders. This clonotype was detected many times. The cDNA was synthesized by means of template-switch 5'RACE, which was carried out with 10-nucleotide random UMIs. MiXCR, run by TCRdb on the 5' RACE reads, gives a single entry per CDR3 protein. The sample lists tens of thousands of distinct CDR3 sequences; 6.5% to 7.5% were seen once. The CDR3 runs 18 residues. Germline CDR1 is LGHNA and CDR2 is YNFKEQ. V was trimmed by 0 bases and J by 0 bases, leaving 18 bases between them. This TCR came from a man aged 50-60 years in good health. Sequencing was performed on CD4+ T cells from blood. V and J are TRBV4-2 and TRBJ2-7, with a tentative D call TRBD2 (5 bases). CDR3 loop: CASSQDLSTAGTSYEQYF. The CDR3 coding sequence is TGTGCCAGCAGCCAAGATTTGAGCACGGCGGGCACCTCCTACGAGCAGTACTTC.